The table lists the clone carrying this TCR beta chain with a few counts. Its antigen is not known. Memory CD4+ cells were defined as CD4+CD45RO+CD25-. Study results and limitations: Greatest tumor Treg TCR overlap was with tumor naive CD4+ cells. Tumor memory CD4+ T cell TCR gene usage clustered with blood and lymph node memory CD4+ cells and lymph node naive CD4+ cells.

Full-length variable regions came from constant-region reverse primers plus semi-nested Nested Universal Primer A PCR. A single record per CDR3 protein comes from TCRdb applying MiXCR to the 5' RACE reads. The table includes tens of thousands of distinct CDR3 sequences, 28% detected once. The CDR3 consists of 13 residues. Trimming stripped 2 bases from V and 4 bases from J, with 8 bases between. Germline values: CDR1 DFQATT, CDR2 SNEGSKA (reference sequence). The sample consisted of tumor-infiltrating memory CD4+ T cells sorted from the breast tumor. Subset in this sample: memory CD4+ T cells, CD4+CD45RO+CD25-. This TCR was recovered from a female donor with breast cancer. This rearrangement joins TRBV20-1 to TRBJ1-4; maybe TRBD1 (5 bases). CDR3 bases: TGCAGTGCTAGACAGGGAAATAATGAAAAACTGTTTTTT. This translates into CSARQGNNEKLFF.